This is a list of T cell receptor beta chains from one sample in a study of T cell repertoires in cytomegalovirus infection. TCRdb recomputed calls from the reads with MiXCR, one row per CDR3 protein. The sample has fewer than 550,000 distinct CDR3 sequences, 11% seen once. The specimen sequenced was PBMCs. The origin of the receptors is a human donor in good health (CMV status not recorded). Some clones in this sample may be carry-over from other donors' samples. Each CDR3 is given with its conserved first and last residue. A D gene is named only where the DNA matches it firmly. Size tells how often a clone was seen (once, few, many) or the class of an expanded clone, and some rows leave it out.

clone_size: few; v_call: TRBV19; j_call: TRBJ1-5; d_call: NA; cdr3_aa: CAASQGFYSNQPQHF; cdr3_nt: TGTGCCGCCAGCCAGGGGTTTTATAGCAATCAGCCCCAGCATTTT
clone_size: many; v_call: TRBV4-2; j_call: TRBJ2-5; d_call: NA; cdr3_aa: CASSHSGKETQYF; cdr3_nt: TGTGCCAGCAGCCACTCGGGAAAAGAGACCCAGTACTTC
clone_size: few; v_call: TRBV5-5; j_call: TRBJ1-1; d_call: TRBD1; cdr3_aa: CASSPGRGAENTEAFF; cdr3_nt: TGTGCCAGCAGCCCGGGCAGGGGGGCGGAGAACACTGAAGCTTTCTTT
clone_size: many; v_call: TRBV28; j_call: TRBJ2-7; d_call: TRBD1; cdr3_aa: CASSSSGTGDPHEQYF; cdr3_nt: TGTGCCAGCAGTTCTTCCGGGACAGGGGACCCTCACGAGCAGTACTTC
clone_size: few; v_call: TRBV5-1; j_call: TRBJ1-4; d_call: TRBD1; cdr3_aa: CASSEPGQLNEKLFF; cdr3_nt: TGCGCCAGCAGCGAACCGGGACAGCTTAATGAAAAACTGTTTTTT
clone_size: few; v_call: TRBV3-1; j_call: TRBJ1-6; d_call: NA; cdr3_aa: CASSPTWANSPLHF; cdr3_nt: TGTGCCAGCAGTCCAACTTGGGCCAATTCACCCCTCCACTTT
clone_size: few; v_call: TRBV30; j_call: TRBJ1-1; d_call: NA; cdr3_aa: CAWKGWGNTEAFF; cdr3_nt: TGTGCCTGGAAGGGTTGGGGGAACACTGAAGCTTTCTTT
clone_size: NA; v_call: TRBV20-1; j_call: TRBJ2-3; d_call: NA; cdr3_aa: CSARDRATLSTDTQYF; cdr3_nt: TGCAGTGCTAGAGATCGTGCTACCCTTAGCACAGATACGCAGTATTTT
clone_size: NA; v_call: TRBV20-1; j_call: TRBJ1-5; d_call: NA; cdr3_aa: CSARTARNQPQHF; cdr3_nt: TGCAGTGCGCGGACAGCGAGGAATCAGCCCCAGCATTTT
clone_size: few; v_call: TRBV12-3/TRBV12-4; j_call: TRBJ1-6; d_call: NA; cdr3_aa: CASSFGGNSYNSPLHF; cdr3_nt: TGTGCCAGCAGTTTCGGAGGGAATTCCTATAATTCACCCCTCCACTTT
clone_size: many; v_call: TRBV10-3; j_call: TRBJ2-5; d_call: TRBD2; cdr3_aa: CAISEAGGPGQETQYF; cdr3_nt: TGTGCCATCAGTGAAGCGGGAGGGCCCGGCCAAGAGACCCAGTACTTC
clone_size: many; v_call: TRBV19; j_call: TRBJ2-1; d_call: NA; cdr3_aa: CASKEQEGSYNEQFF; cdr3_nt: TGTGCCAGTAAAGAACAGGAGGGGAGTTACAATGAGCAGTTCTTC
clone_size: NA; v_call: TRBV7-7; j_call: TRBJ2-5; d_call: NA; cdr3_aa: CASSLAMGSQETQYF; cdr3_nt: TGTGCCAGCAGCTTAGCGATGGGCAGTCAAGAGACCCAGTACTTC
clone_size: many; v_call: TRBV6-1; j_call: TRBJ2-5; d_call: TRBD2; cdr3_aa: CASWSLGAGGVHTETQYF; cdr3_nt: TGTGCCAGCTGGTCCCTCGGAGCGGGGGGGGTGCACACAGAGACCCAGTACTTC
clone_size: few; v_call: TRBV5-1; j_call: TRBJ2-7; d_call: NA; cdr3_aa: CASTSAGDEQYF; cdr3_nt: TGCGCCAGCACCTCTGCTGGGGACGAGCAGTACTTC
clone_size: many; v_call: TRBV7-6; j_call: TRBJ2-3; d_call: TRBD2; cdr3_aa: CASSLAVRGGLDTQYF; cdr3_nt: TGTGCCAGCAGCTTAGCTGTGCGGGGGGGCCTCGATACGCAGTATTTT
clone_size: NA; v_call: TRBV5-4; j_call: TRBJ2-3; d_call: NA; cdr3_aa: CASNLRRQSDTQYF; cdr3_nt: TGTGCCAGCAACTTGCGGCGCCAGTCAGATACGCAGTATTTT
clone_size: NA; v_call: TRBV14; j_call: TRBJ1-2; d_call: NA; cdr3_aa: CASSQQGRGLGYGYTF; cdr3_nt: TGTGCCAGCAGCCAACAAGGCAGGGGCTTGGGCTATGGCTACACCTTC
clone_size: few; v_call: TRBV9; j_call: TRBJ2-1; d_call: TRBD1; cdr3_aa: CASSGGQGGYNEQFF; cdr3_nt: TGTGCCAGCAGTGGCGGACAGGGGGGATACAATGAGCAGTTCTTC
clone_size: many; v_call: TRBV6-6; j_call: TRBJ1-3; d_call: TRBD1; cdr3_aa: CASSYRESGQRNTIYF; cdr3_nt: TGTGCCAGCAGTTACCGAGAGTCGGGACAGCGAAACACCATATATTTT
clone_size: NA; v_call: TRBV28; j_call: TRBJ2-1; d_call: TRBD2; cdr3_aa: CASSLSGAGVRNEQFF; cdr3_nt: TGTGCCAGCAGTTTATCTGGAGCGGGAGTTCGGAATGAGCAGTTCTTC
clone_size: NA; v_call: TRBV19; j_call: TRBJ1-2; d_call: NA; cdr3_aa: CASSISRRNYGYTF; cdr3_nt: TGTGCCAGTAGTATTAGTCGCAGGAACTATGGCTACACCTTC
clone_size: many; v_call: TRBV12-3/TRBV12-4; j_call: TRBJ1-4; d_call: TRBD1; cdr3_aa: CASSLMVRGQKDEKLFF; cdr3_nt: TGTGCCAGCAGTTTAATGGTTAGGGGGCAGAAAGATGAAAAACTGTTTTTT
clone_size: many; v_call: TRBV6-6; j_call: TRBJ2-7; d_call: TRBD2; cdr3_aa: CASSVRREGPYEQYF; cdr3_nt: TGTGCCAGCAGCGTTCGGCGGGAGGGCCCCTACGAGCAGTACTTC
clone_size: NA; v_call: TRBV28; j_call: TRBJ1-2; d_call: TRBD1; cdr3_aa: CASSTGAGDGGYTF; cdr3_nt: TGTGCCAGCAGCACAGGGGCGGGTGACGGCGGCTACACCTTC
clone_size: NA; v_call: TRBV5-6; j_call: TRBJ2-5; d_call: NA; cdr3_aa: CASSWGTGETQYF; cdr3_nt: TGTGCCAGCAGCTGGGGAACAGGGGAGACCCAGTACTTC
clone_size: many; v_call: TRBV30; j_call: TRBJ2-5; d_call: TRBD2; cdr3_aa: CAWRLAGGPETQYF; cdr3_nt: TGTGCCTGGCGCCTCGCGGGAGGACCAGAGACCCAGTACTTC
clone_size: many; v_call: TRBV19; j_call: TRBJ2-1; d_call: NA; cdr3_aa: CASRAAGSLSYNEQFF; cdr3_nt: TGTGCCAGTAGGGCGGCGGGGTCCCTCTCCTACAATGAGCAGTTCTTC
clone_size: few; v_call: TRBV28; j_call: TRBJ1-5; d_call: NA; cdr3_aa: CASSFAGNQPQHF; cdr3_nt: TGTGCCAGCAGTTTTGCAGGCAATCAGCCCCAGCATTTT
clone_size: many; v_call: TRBV24-1; j_call: TRBJ2-1; d_call: NA; cdr3_aa: CATSDPKGAGDEQFF; cdr3_nt: TGTGCCACCAGTGACCCGAAGGGGGCGGGGGATGAGCAGTTCTTC
clone_size: many; v_call: TRBV5-5; j_call: TRBJ2-5; d_call: NA; cdr3_aa: CASSLWMGETQYF; cdr3_nt: TGTGCCAGCAGCTTGTGGATGGGAGAGACCCAGTACTTC
clone_size: many; v_call: TRBV28; j_call: TRBJ1-2; d_call: TRBD1; cdr3_aa: CATKTGTGVGYTF; cdr3_nt: TGTGCCACTAAAACCGGGACAGGGGTTGGCTACACCTTC
clone_size: many; v_call: TRBV12-3/TRBV12-4; j_call: TRBJ1-2; d_call: NA; cdr3_aa: CASSLPPGSDGYTF; cdr3_nt: TGTGCCAGCAGTTTACCGCCAGGTTCAGACGGCTACACCTTC
clone_size: NA; v_call: TRBV7-3; j_call: TRBJ2-2; d_call: TRBD2; cdr3_aa: CASRSAGEYTGELFF; cdr3_nt: TGTGCCAGCAGATCGGCGGGAGAGTACACCGGGGAGCTGTTTTTT
clone_size: few; v_call: TRBV2; j_call: TRBJ1-5; d_call: NA; cdr3_aa: CASSELGTPPWPQHF; cdr3_nt: TGTGCCAGCAGTGAACTTGGGACCCCCCCGTGGCCCCAGCATTTT
clone_size: NA; v_call: TRBV5-5; j_call: TRBJ1-2; d_call: NA; cdr3_aa: CASSFREVYGYTF; cdr3_nt: TGTGCCAGCAGCTTCCGGGAGGTCTATGGCTACACCTTC
clone_size: NA; v_call: TRBV20-1; j_call: TRBJ2-1; d_call: NA; cdr3_aa: CSARVQRDYNEQFF; cdr3_nt: TGCAGTGCTAGAGTACAGAGAGATTACAATGAGCAGTTCTTC
clone_size: few; v_call: TRBV6-1; j_call: TRBJ1-5; d_call: NA; cdr3_aa: CASSGGGGPSNQPQHF; cdr3_nt: TGTGCCAGCAGTGGGGGGGGGGGCCCCTCCAATCAGCCCCAGCATTTT
clone_size: many; v_call: TRBV10-2; j_call: TRBJ2-1; d_call: TRBD1; cdr3_aa: CASSEGQGAYNEQFF; cdr3_nt: TGCGCCAGCAGTGAAGGACAGGGGGCCTACAATGAGCAGTTCTTC
clone_size: few; v_call: TRBV6-5; j_call: TRBJ1-1; d_call: NA; cdr3_aa: CATLRAANTEAFF; cdr3_nt: TGTGCCACCCTCCGGGCCGCGAACACTGAAGCTTTCTTT
clone_size: many; v_call: TRBV4-1; j_call: TRBJ2-7; d_call: NA; cdr3_aa: CASSQGNEQYF; cdr3_nt: TGCGCCAGCAGCCAAGGAAACGAGCAGTACTTC